Many counts were recorded for the clone carrying this T cell receptor beta chain. Its target is not known. This specimen belongs to a study of T cells in Graves' hyperthyroidism and ophthalmopathy. Study background: Before treatment of any kind, peripheral blood was taken at initial diagnosis. Findings and limits, study-wide: The model foresaw ophthalmopathy a median roughly 6.6 months prior to onset.

V was cut by 2 bases and J by 3 bases, with 22 bases left in between. The CDR3 length is 17 residues. Looked up from germline, CDR1 is GTSNPN and CDR2 is SVGIG (reference sequence). For ophthalmopathy patients, the Clinical Activity Score was at least 3 and the NOSPECS grade at least 4; duration was under 3 months. Exclusions: uncontrolled infection, other autoimmune disease, pregnancy, lactation. TCR beta CDR3 sequences were amplified from RNA transcripts. The HTBI primer set drove a first-round RT-PCR of the TCR CDR3. Each CDR3 protein is one row after TCRdb ran MiXCR on the multiplex PCR reads. The sample gives fewer than 700,000 distinct CDR3 sequences, 17% of which show up once; approximately 18% is in the top ten.

Sequenced material: blood. This receptor was obtained from a woman between 18 and 29 years old with Graves' ophthalmopathy. V and J are TRBV30 and TRBJ1-2, with D perhaps matching TRBD1 (5 bases). The DNA for the CDR3 is TGTGCCTGGAGTCCTCTCATCCCACGGACGGGGCACTATGGCTACACCTTC. Its protein is CAWSPLIPRTGHYGYTF.